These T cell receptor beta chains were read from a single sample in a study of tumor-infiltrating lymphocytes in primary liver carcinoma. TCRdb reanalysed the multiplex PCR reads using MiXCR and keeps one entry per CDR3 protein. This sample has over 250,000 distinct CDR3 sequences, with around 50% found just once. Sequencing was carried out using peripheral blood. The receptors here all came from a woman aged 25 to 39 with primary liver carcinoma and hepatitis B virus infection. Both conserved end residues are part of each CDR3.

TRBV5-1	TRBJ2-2	CASSPGRGLVGELFF
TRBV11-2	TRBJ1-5	CASSLTISAGEPQHF
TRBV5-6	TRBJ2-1	CARRNFGEPYYNEHFF
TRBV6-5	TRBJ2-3	CVSRPTGTTTDTQYF
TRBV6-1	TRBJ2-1	CASSAKAGYDNEQFF
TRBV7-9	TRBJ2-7	CASSSETGAPYEQYF
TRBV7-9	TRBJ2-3	CASSFPGTDTQYF
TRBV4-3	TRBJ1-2	CASITLSGTPYGYTF
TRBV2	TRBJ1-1	CAWGAMDTEAFF
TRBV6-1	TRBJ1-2	CASGGGQDPNYDYTF
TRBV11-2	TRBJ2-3	CASSVETRKDTQYF
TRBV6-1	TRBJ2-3	CASSREPAGDTQYF
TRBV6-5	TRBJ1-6	CVSSTSGTPLHF
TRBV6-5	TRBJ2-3	CASSRQFSTDTQCF
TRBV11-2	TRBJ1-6	CASSLPPGGSYNSPLHF
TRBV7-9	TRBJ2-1	CASSSSGGTGNNEQFF
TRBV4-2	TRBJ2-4	CASSQEGPGLAKNIQHF
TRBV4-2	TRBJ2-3	CASNQDQTGLDTQYF
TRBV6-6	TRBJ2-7	CASSYSGQRTWEQYF
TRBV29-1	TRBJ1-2	CSVGHSIYGYTF
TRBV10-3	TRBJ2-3	CAISEAGADTQYF
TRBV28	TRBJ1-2	CATRRGGVGYGSTF
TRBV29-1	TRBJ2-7	CSVVIVNSYEQYF
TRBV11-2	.	CASDVPGLKTQYF
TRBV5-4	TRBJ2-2	CASSPSIGFQNTGELFF
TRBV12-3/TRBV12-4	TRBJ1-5	CASSLQERLPQHF
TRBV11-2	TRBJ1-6	CASSLGGTVRGSQLHF
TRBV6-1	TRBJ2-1	CASTLAMSSYNEQFF
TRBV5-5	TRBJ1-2	CASSMAGGAEGSPYGYTF
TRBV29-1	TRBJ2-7	CSVEGVFEGNSYEQYF
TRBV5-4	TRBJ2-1	CASSDLSAGGWDEQFF
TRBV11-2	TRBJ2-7	CANSFPAGYEQHF
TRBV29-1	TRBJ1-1	CSAGTGYKNIEAFF
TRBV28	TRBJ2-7	CASSTRQPYEQYF
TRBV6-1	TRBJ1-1	CASMVEGDTEALF
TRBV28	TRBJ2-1	CASSLSGTYNEQFF
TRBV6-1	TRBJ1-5	CACTLEEGQPQHF
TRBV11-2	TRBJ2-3	CARSQIPTRGFTDTQYF
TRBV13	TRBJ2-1	CASSYDHGLGDEQFF
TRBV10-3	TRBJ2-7	CAISLDRGLYEQYF
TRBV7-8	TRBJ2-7	CASSSPRARGFYEQYF
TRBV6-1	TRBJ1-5	CASSEYGYSNQPQHF
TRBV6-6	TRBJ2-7	CASNSGTTYEQYF
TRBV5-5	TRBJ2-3	CASSLGPADTQYF
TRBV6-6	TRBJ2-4	CASSSAELLAKNIQYF